A selection of T cell receptor beta chains follows, all from one sample in a study of shared clonotypes between healthy human individuals. Sequenced by immunoSEQ multiplex PCR; TCRdb stores in-frame clones only, minus some. The data show hundreds of thousands of clones, with more than 60% seen just once and about 10% held by the top ten. The specimen was memory CD4+ T cells sorted from blood. These receptors were taken from a man aged 30-40 years in good health. CDR3s leave out the opening cysteine and the closing phenylalanine or tryptophan.

>12|TRBV15
ATSNPGGLWTQY
>11|TRBV7-2
ASSYRVSTEAF
>14|TRBV25-1
ASTLRRGSGRETQY
>10|TRBV11-3
ASSPGRSEQF
>16|TRBV5-4
ASSFKGTSGRSTDTQY
>12|TRBV19
ASSSTISTDTQY
>12|TRBV6-5
ASSYSIGAHEQY
>14|TRBV10-1
ASSESRGSGANVLT
>11|TRBV7-2
ASSPRGGYEQY
>14|TRBV7-2
ASSLDLAVSFYEQY
>11|TRBV29-1
SGGEGMFNEQF
>13|TRBV18
ASSKLGGPNYEQY
>10|TRBV19
ASSTNRVGYT
>13|TRBV7-2
ASSLAAGDPYEQY
>12|TRBV2
ASSDAGVNYEQY
>13|TRBV7-6
ASSLRVGFSGELF
>11|TRBV11-2
ASSWTVSYEQY